These T cell receptor beta chains were read from a single sample in a study of CXCR3-negative and CXCR3-positive naive CD8 T cells. TCRdb re-analyzed the 5' RACE reads; it lists each CDR3 protein once, without DNA. Here the sample table reports 120,000 to 150,000 distinct CDR3 sequences. Sequencing was carried out using naive CXCR3+ CD8+ T cells from blood. The source is a human donor in good health. Some clones in this sample may be carry-over from other donors' samples. Both conserved end residues are part of each CDR3.

cdr3_length j_call v_call cdr3_aa
13 TRBJ2-7 TRBV7-9 CASSARQGLEQYF
16 TRBJ2-1 TRBV10-2 CASSDPTSGINGEQFF
18 TRBJ2-1 TRBV28 CASSWTSGGLPPYNEQFF
16 TRBJ2-5 TRBV7-6 CASSLVSRGLQETQYF
15 TRBJ1-5 TRBV7-9 CASSSNRVGNQPQHF
12 TRBJ1-5 TRBV19 CATSDGARPQHF
16 TRBJ1-5 TRBV25-1 CASSERGSTANQPQHF
13 TRBJ2-5 TRBV29-1 CSVVPGQEETQYF
13 TRBJ1-2 TRBV5-4 CASSTDPDPTGTF
15 TRBJ2-5 TRBV6-2/TRBV6-3 CASRTWTSGEETQYF
21 TRBJ1-5 TRBV7-8 CASSPWATSQGWGNDYQPQHF
15 TRBJ2-3 TRBV5-1 CASSLAETGGLQQYF
14 TRBJ1-6 TRBV25-1 CASRQSSYNSPLHF
18 TRBJ2-1 TRBV7-9 CASSDGLAGGPDGNEQFF
15 TRBJ2-7 TRBV4-3 CASSQGGTGGYEQYF
15 TRBJ1-1 TRBV28 CASSLMGQGVSEAFF
14 TRBJ2-1 TRBV12-3/TRBV12-4 CASSSRDSPNEQFF